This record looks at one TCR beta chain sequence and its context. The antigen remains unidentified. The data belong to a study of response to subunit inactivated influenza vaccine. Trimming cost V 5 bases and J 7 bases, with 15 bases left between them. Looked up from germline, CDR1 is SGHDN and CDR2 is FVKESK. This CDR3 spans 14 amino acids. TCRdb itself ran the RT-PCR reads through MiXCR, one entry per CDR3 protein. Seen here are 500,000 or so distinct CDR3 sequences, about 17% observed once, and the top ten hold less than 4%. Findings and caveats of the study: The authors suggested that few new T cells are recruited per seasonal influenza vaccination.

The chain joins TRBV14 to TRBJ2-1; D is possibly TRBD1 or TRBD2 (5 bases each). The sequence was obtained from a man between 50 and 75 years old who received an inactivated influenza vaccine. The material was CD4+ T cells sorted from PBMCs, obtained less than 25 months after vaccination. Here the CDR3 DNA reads TGTGCCAGCAGCTACCTCGGGGCTGGGAATGAGCAGTTCTTC. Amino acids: CASSYLGAGNEQFF. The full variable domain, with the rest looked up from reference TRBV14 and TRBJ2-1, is EAGVTQFPSHSVIEKGQTVTLRCDPISGHDNLYWYRRVMGKEIKFLLHFVKESKQDESGMPNNRFLAERTGGTYSTLKVQPAELEDSGVYFCASSYLGAGNEQFFGPGTRLTVL.